Listed here are 5 T cell receptor beta chains from one sample, sequenced in a study of radiation and T cells in renal cell carcinoma. Generated by immunoSEQ multiplex PCR, the TCRdb table keeps only in-frame clones and is missing some. Here the sample spans about 95,000 clones, roughly 90% being singletons. As for time point: baseline pretreatment blood. Treatment of the sample: 15 Gy SBRT to primary tumor, nephrectomy 4 weeks later. The starting material was blood, obtained from a patient whose treatment included radiotherapy and nephrectomy. These receptors all stem from a man aged 50-59 years with renal cell carcinoma.

This chain joins TRBV19 and TRBJ2-2, with D possibly being TRBD1 or TRBD2 (5 bases each). Deletions cut 9 bases from V and 10 bases from J, with 18 bases between. Germline-derived CDR1 and CDR2 are LNHDA and SQIVND (reference sequence). The length of the CDR3 is 13 residues. The CDR3 nucleotides are TGTGCCAGCAGCCCCCGGGACCACACGGAGCTGTTTTTT. This sequence encodes CASSPRDHTELFF.

The chain employs TRBV10-2 and TRBJ2-7, with 8 bases aligning to TRBD1. The CDR3 is 13 residues long. Germline CDR1 is WSHSY and CDR2 is SAAADI. J lost 7 bases, V lost 4 bases, and 6 bases had no gene match. The CDR3 DNA is TGCGCCAGCAGTGGCAACCGGGACAGGGAGCAGTACTTC. It specifies CASSGNRDREQYF.

The chain couples TRBV9 to TRBJ2-7; TRBD2 matches 8 bases. The CDR3 is 15 amino acids. The trim removed 3 bases at V and 0 bases at J, leaving 5 bases unmatched. CDR1 SGDLS and CDR2 YYNGEE come from the germline V gene. Here the CDR3 DNA reads TGTGCCAGCAGCGCCACAGGGACTAGCTCCTACGAGCAGTACTTC. Amino acid sequence: CASSATGTSSYEQYF.

The chain recombines TRBV4-3 with TRBJ2-7, with TRBD1 matching over 7 bases. The ends lost 2 bases at V and 4 bases at J; junction bases unmatched: 8. CDR3 size: 15 residues. The V gene's germline CDR1 is LGHNA and CDR2 YSLEER. The CDR3 protein is CASSQTRRGIYEQYF. The CDR3 DNA follows: TGCGCCAGCAGCCAAACGCGCAGGGGGATTTACGAGCAGTACTTC.

The chain joins TRBV6-1 to TRBJ2-1, with TRBD2 identical over 10 bases. Trimming cost V 4 bases and J 10 bases; bases outside gene matches: 13. CDR1 is MNHNS, CDR2 SASEGT, per germline. The CDR3 has 16 amino acids. CDR3 in amino acids: CASSGGWPSGRYEQFF. The DNA for the CDR3 is TGTGCCAGCAGTGGGGGATGGCCTAGCGGGAGATACGAGCAGTTCTTC.